The clone carrying this T cell receptor beta chain was seen ten or more times. Its antigen is still unknown. Noted time point: newly diagnosed GD, antithyroid drugs for less than 3 months. PBMC RNA was the source of the TCR library. The CDR3 is 16 amino acids. The V gene's germline CDR1 is SNHLY and CDR2 FYNNEI. Trimming removed 6 bases from V and 5 bases from J; junction bases left unmatched: 11. CDR3-region Arm-PCR and iRepertoire HTBI primers produced the TCR beta libraries. TCRdb used MiXCR to reprocess the multiplex PCR reads, holding one entry per CDR3 protein. The sample lists fewer than 350,000 distinct CDR3 sequences, about a sixth occurring once. This record belongs to a study of regulatory T cells in long-lasting Graves disease. General study points: Researchers examined only peripheral blood and not thyroid tissue.

The TCR sequence derives from a female donor with Graves disease. The rearrangement uses TRBV2 and TRBJ2-2; 8 nucleotides agree with TRBD1. Sample: peripheral blood mononuclear cells (PBMCs), taken at new diagnosis, from a patient treated with antithyroid drugs. The CDR3 here is CASSTGTGLGTGELFF. CDR3 nucleotide sequence: TGTGCCAGCAGCACCGGGACAGGTCTAGGGACCGGGGAGCTGTTTTTT.